This TCR beta chain was recovered during a study of cytomegalovirus exposure and HLA in healthy donors listed by TCRdb under 2017. Context from the whole study: According to an earlier analysis of a few hundred of the donors, about 179 million T cells yielded 90 million to 140 million unique TCR beta sequences and less than 300 Gb of sequence data. In an earlier analysis of over 550 of the donors, high-throughput TCR beta sequencing was used to judge whether each TCR beta V gene segment behaved as functional or pseudogenic. High-throughput TCR immunosequencing, statistical association of individual TCRs with disease status, and machine learning were combined to predict cytomegalovirus infection status. The study profiled the T cell repertoires of under 700 subjects by immunosequencing and related them to cytomegalovirus serostatus. Typing coverage differed by locus: A, B, C, DRB1 and DQB1 were typed in roughly 629-630 donors, DQA1 in approximately 520, DPA1 in 600 to 610, and DPB1 in 400 to 490. The later analysis used no new phenotypic data to find candidate immune exposures, relying instead on TCR beta sequences and their occurrence across donors. In a later genetic analysis, genome-wide SNP genotypes for 398 of the 666 donors were used, and that subset was treated as a discovery cohort. Across 398 genotyped donors of the cohort, an average of roughly 250,000 unique TCR beta nucleotide sequences per donor were sequenced, and roughly 20% of those sequences were non-productive. Among the roughly 400 genotyped donors, about 83% belonged to the genetic ancestry cluster associated with self-reported Caucasian donors. The study was designed to test whether signatures of past pathogen exposure could be identified by cataloging public T cell receptors. A later analysis re-examined previously published TCR beta repertoires from 610 or so donors and added high-resolution HLA genotyping to investigate patterns of TCR occurrence. Both class I and class II loci were covered by HLA typing, at four-digit resolution. An early release covering roughly 640 HLA-typed donors comprised about 320 gigabases of sequencing data and around 80 million unique TCR sequences. Donor age, sex, ethnicity and CMV serostatus were compiled together with the repertoire data. A separate validation cohort of 100 to 150 different subjects was used in addition to the roughly 640-subject first cohort. Every repertoire in the discovery cohort had been generated on one and the same sequencing platform. Several DR-DQ haplotypes were treated as single units for association and clustering because of strong linkage in the cohort.

The cohort consisted of hundreds of healthy bone marrow donors. At the time of sampling, all cohort members were nominally healthy, though unrecorded immune exposures were likely present. The donor tested CMV seronegative, placing the donor among the 352 seronegative members of the cohort. A peripheral blood sample was provided by each donor, and peripheral blood mononuclear cells were used for TCR beta sequencing. The Qiagen DNeasy Blood Extraction Kit was used to extract genomic DNA from the blood cell samples. General conclusions and limits of the study: The authors suggested that the approach could potentially be generalized to other disease states and immunological phenotypes. According to a later analysis, most CMV-associated TCR beta chains appeared to be HLA-restricted, and the HLA associations seemed to be driven largely by CMV exposure. A later genetic analysis associated a missense DCLRE1C variant with V-gene and J-gene trimming of TCR beta chains, and an independent cohort replicated the association. The classifier was reported to diagnose cytomegalovirus status with high specificity and sensitivity in both the original and validation cohorts. A total of 150 or so TCR beta chains were listed by the study as associated with cytomegalovirus. Some IMGT-functional V segments, including TRBV6-2 and TRBV6-3, could not be distinguished by the 87-base-pair reads and were therefore excluded. A few of the identified cytomegalovirus-associated TCR beta chains were confirmed in vitro to be specific for cytomegalovirus antigens. In an earlier analysis of 587 of the donors, most TCR beta V segments appeared in productive rearrangements about 90% or about 30% of the time, broadly matching IMGT annotations. Linkage disequilibrium might explain the correlated functional status among segregating V segments, but an unknown experimental factor could not be excluded. CMV serostatus was the only immune exposure information available for the cohort. A further reported finding was that TCR beta sequences accurately predicted the HLA-A and HLA-B alleles for most subjects in the first cohort. Only TCR beta chains were sequenced in this cohort, and the absence of alpha or paired-chain data limited detectable features. Because HLA typing was missing for some donors at each locus, association tests included only the typed subset. In a later analysis, TCR association rates were found to vary across HLA loci, with the most associated TCRs seen for DRB1 alleles and the fewest for HLA-C alleles. A later analysis associated some 17,000 TCR beta sequences with specific HLA alleles at a false discovery rate of 0.05. A cluster of highly shared sequence variants was judged likely to be a technical artifact of the sequencing pipeline. In a later analysis, HLA-associated TCR beta chains showed more clonal expansion and lower generation probabilities than non-associated chains that were equally common. Compared with the roughly 720-donor mean, donors in an Asian-associated ancestry cluster had fewer N-insertions in productive TCRs, according to a later genetic analysis. According to a later analysis, parvovirus B19, influenza, CMV and Epstein-Barr virus appeared linked to several top co-occurrence clusters. Roughly uniform sequencing depth across donors was assumed in presence/absence analyses, although this assumption may not hold. Strong co-occurrence of HLA alleles, especially DR and DQ, made assigning TCR associations to individual alleles difficult. Because counts were too low, about 18 rarely observed V segments, including chromosome 9 orphons, were excluded from the earlier analysis of 587 of the donors. Most TCR sequences were observed very rarely across donors, whereas some public TCRs were present in many individuals.

The germline V gene encodes CDR1 SGHRS and CDR2 YFSETQ. Including the terminal cysteine and phenylalanine, the CDR3 comprises 16 residues. Only the CDR3 DNA stays, 48 bases, in frame from base 1. V is shortened by 0 bases, J by 4 bases, and the region joining them spans 16 bases. The receptor library was made with the immunoSEQ multiplex PCR assay. The multiplex PCR relied on a mix of 60 forward primers for TCR Vbeta segments and 13 reverse primers for TCR Jbeta segments. The CDR3 region of rearranged TCR beta genes was amplified from genomic DNA by a multiplex PCR assay. The amplified TCR beta libraries were sequenced on the Illumina HiSeq System as 87-base-pair reads. Turning to the authors' computational methods: In a later analysis, around 80 million unique TCR beta chains were counted across the 500 to 850 repertoires, and roughly 11 million of these chains were shared by at least two donors. Raw reads were error-corrected and collapsed into unique sequences with a nearest-neighbor algorithm that merged closely related sequences to remove PCR and sequencing errors. CDR3 sequences were aligned to IMGT reference sequences to assign V, D and J gene segments. For a sequence to be retained, a match of at least six nucleotides was required to both a V gene segment and a J gene segment. A rearrangement was called productive if the CDR3 had no stop codons and remained in frame with V and J, and every other rearrangement was called non-productive. CDR3 was defined by IMGT convention, running from the second conserved V-encoded cysteine to the conserved J-encoded phenylalanine. The earlier analysis of 500 to 750 of the donors excluded any sequence lacking an unambiguous match to a single V gene segment. In an earlier analysis of several hundred of the donors, V segments were called functional above 56.7% productive rearrangements and were called segregating when the between-donor standard deviation exceeded 5%. A statistical classification framework was built for diagnosing cytomegalovirus status from the catalog of TCR beta chain sequences. In a later analysis, TCR nucleotide sequences were compared against IMGT/GENE-DB human TR gene sequences so that V and J genes could be assigned. In a later analysis, CDR3 sequences and most-parsimonious VDJ recombination scenarios were assigned using the TCRdist pipeline. In a later analysis, each TCR beta chain was defined by its CDR3 amino acid sequence together with its V-gene family, and reads without a unique V-gene family were excluded. In a later analysis, approximately 640 highly shared, low-generation-probability nucleotide sequences were removed to address suspected cross-contamination and a sequencing artifact. A later analysis calculated a clonal expansion index for each public chain from normalized within-repertoire ranks of inferred template counts. In a later analysis, generation probabilities were computed using a VDJ recombination model fitted to out-of-frame rearrangements, and the results were checked against IGoR. Hypergeometric tests were used in a later analysis to score TCR-TCR, TCR-HLA and TCR-CMV co-occurrence, with a repertoire-size bias correction applied to the TCR pairs. To estimate false discovery rates, a later analysis permuted the HLA or CMV assignments 20 times. In a later analysis, co-occurring TCRs were grouped with DBSCAN, and TCRdist sequence similarity was added when clustering was performed within HLA-allele-positive subsets. Co-occurrence clustering excluded repertoires with fewer than 30,000 or more than 120,000 public chains, plus five with anomalous nucleotide sharing. TCRdb carries this immuneACCESS record with in-frame sequences only. Its versions omit some clonotypes, under half of them owing to an unresolved V gene in the studies checked, with the rest unexplained. The DNA gave D and trimming, while V, J and clone size come from that table. The sample contains about 150,000 clones, around three quarters of them found a single time. The ten top clones hold around 1.5% of the sample.

This clone was counted between two and nine times. Its antigen is not yet known. No base-level quality is on record; no much larger clone is a single base apart. The sequence derives from a man in his forties in good health and CMV-seronegative. Sequenced material: PBMCs. Recombination joined TRBV5-1 with TRBJ1-1, with the D gene too uncertain to name. CDR3 protein: CASSLDLPGRSTEAFF. The sequenced DNA: TGCGCCAGCAGCTTGGATCTACCGGGTAGAAGCACTGAAGCTTTCTTT.